The 3 T cell receptor beta chains in this list originate from one sample, sequenced in a study of technical replicates of blood from a handful of donors. Sequencing used immunoSEQ multiplex PCR; TCRdb keeps in-frame clones, though not all of them. This table holds around 79,000 clones, 75% to 95% found once. Material for sequencing was T cells isolated from PBMCs. These receptors were collected from a human donor in good health. Some clones in this sample may be carry-over from other donors' samples.

The gene calls are TRBV2 and TRBJ2-7; D is unclear. Trimming shortened V by 3 bases and J by 2 bases, and 11 bases separated the two germline ends. Germline CDR1 reads SNHLY; CDR2 reads FYNNEI. CDR3 size: 14 residues. The DNA for the CDR3 is TGTGCCAGCAGTGAGGAGACTGAGGCCTACGAGCAGTACTTC. Translated, it gives CASSEETEAYEQYF.

The rearrangement uses TRBV2 and TRBJ2-5; D remains ambiguous. Trimming removed 1 base at V and 5 bases at J, with 14 bases between. This CDR3 has 15 residues. Germline V gene sequence: CDR1 SNHLY, CDR2 FYNNEI. Written as DNA, the CDR3 is TGTGCCAGCAGTGAAGGCGCGCGAGTTCTGGAGACCCAGTACTTC. It yields the protein CASSEGARVLETQYF.

This rearrangement joins TRBV7-2 to TRBJ2-1; the D gene is possibly TRBD2 (5 bases). The V end lost 3 bases, the J end lost 8 bases, and 8 bases lay between the germline ends. The germline gives CDR1 SGHTA, CDR2 FQGNSA. The CDR3 runs 12 residues. For the CDR3, the DNA is TGTGCCAGCAGCTTTGGGAGCCATGAGCAGTTCTTC. Translated: CASSFGSHEQFF.